This T cell receptor beta chain was observed in a study of blood T cell repertoires in COVID-19. Profiled with immunoSEQ multiplex PCR; TCRdb holds only in-frame clones, not every one. The sample contains approximately 100,000 clones, 85% of which appear only once. V was cut by 4 bases and J by 2 bases, with 6 bases left in between. The CDR3 extends over 13 amino acids. Germline V CDR1 and CDR2: ENHRY, SYGVKD. The rearrangement links TRBV10-3 to TRBJ1-5; possibly TRBD1 for D (6 bases). The sequencing input was peripheral blood. This TCR was recovered from a man of 80 years or more with acute or convalescent COVID-19. The CDR3 DNA is TGTGCCATCAGTGCAGGGGGCAATCAGCCCCAGCATTTT. Residues: CAISAGGNQPQHF.